This TCR beta chain was sequenced during a study of blood T cells in healthy people across ages (dated by TCRdb to 2013 to 2016). Study-wide context: In model experiments, template switching captured about one uniquely barcoded TCR beta cDNA molecule for every two T cells. The study measured age-related changes in TCR beta repertoire diversity using deep sequencing normalized with unique cDNA molecular identifiers. Four age groups were formed from the donors: young (average approximately 17 years), middle-aged (more than 35), aged (more than 55) and long-lived (82). To avoid experimental bias, donors of different ages were spread randomly across the sequencing lanes. The study analyzed two additional independent replicas of 1 million unique cDNA reads from the same blood draw for two donors, one aged 18 to 29 and one aged 80 or older.

Systemically healthy Caucasian individuals from Russia, around 38 in total and aged roughly 6 to 90 years, were included as donors. Each donor gave 8.5 to 10 milliliters of peripheral blood, collected into EDTA-treated Vacutainer tubes. Ficoll-Paque density-gradient centrifugation was used to isolate PBMCs, with at least 7 million obtained per sample. Total RNA was extracted from PBMCs with Trizol reagent, with at least 5.5 micrograms obtained per sample. For every donor, flow cytometry on a PBMC aliquot measured the percentage of naive CD45RAhigh/CD27high T cells. For CDR1 and CDR2, the germline V gene (reference sequence) lists LGHDT and YNNKEL. The CDR3 holds 15 amino acids from the cysteine to the phenylalanine. Of all the DNA, just the CDR3 is kept, 45 bases in frame from base 1. V and J are trimmed by 4 bases and 1 base, and the gene matches miss 5 bases of the junction. On this clonotype itself: Its target antigen remains unknown. The record has no base qualities; no much larger clone is one base away.

What the work shows at the level of the full study, not this receptor alone: As age increased, observed TCR beta diversity per million T cells dropped in a roughly linear way, and a significant reduction was already evident by age 40. A strong correlation was found between observed TCR beta diversity and the percentage of naive T cells measured by flow cytometry. Total diversity estimates from one million sequenced T cells were considered lower bounds and underestimates. Donor CMV infection status was unknown, potentially confounding age-related changes in expanded clonotypes. Compared with the aged group, the long-lived group had more naive CD4+ T cells, fewer expanded clones and increased TCR diversity, a pattern suggesting age selection. Since profiling was done on bulk unsorted PBMCs, naive and antigen-experienced compartments could not be conclusively compared.

Library preparation used 5' RACE. Sequenced on an Illumina HiSeq 2500. A second 7 to 11 cycle PCR used a sample-barcoded 5' primer and a J-beta primer mix. Each TCR beta cDNA molecule received a unique molecular identifier from a template-switch 5' adaptor carrying 12 random nucleotides. Each sample yielded at least 2.5 million CDR3-containing paired-end reads. All of the RNA was converted into first-strand cDNA using the Mint cDNA synthesis kit, with a TRBC-specific oligonucleotide serving as the primer. After uracil-DNA glycosylase treatment, a first 18-cycle PCR used universal primers M1SS and BC2_uni_R on all cDNA. Processing in the source paper ran as follows. Normalization of each sample was performed by random selection of 1 million high-quality reads, each carrying a distinct molecular identifier. Instead of being binned into consensus sequences, reads that shared molecular identifiers were thrown out. MiTCR, with a Q25 quality threshold and the strictest error-elimination algorithm, was used for CDR3 identification, clonotype clustering and error correction. A nonparametric unseen species model with Euler transformation was used to estimate lower-bound total TCR beta diversity. Clones were called with MiXCR by TCRdb after fastp trimmed the public reads at Q25, and only in-frame beta chains were retained. Under each unique CDR3 protein, matching rows form one entry showing the most common genes and DNA. Clone size and V and J calls follow TCRdb, not the original study. The sample yields fewer than 800,000 distinct CDR3 sequences; 49% were counted once. The ten largest clones add up to around 32% of the sample.

This chain joins TRBV3-1 to TRBJ1-2; a stretch of 8 junction bases matches TRBD1. Sequencing used blood. The receptor comes from a woman in her sixties in good health. CDR3 sequence: CASSPDRDLNYGYTF. Read as DNA, the sequence is TGTGCCAGCAGCCCGGACAGGGACCTTAACTATGGCTACACCTTC.